Given below is one T cell receptor (beta chain) in context. What it binds is unknown. Primers included in the PCR were 60 Vbeta and 13 Jbeta primers. Repertoires were generated with immunoSEQ multiplex PCR, while TCRdb's copy carries only in-frame clones and drops some. The table records some 210,000 clones, around 87% of them present only once. These data belong to a study of cytomegalovirus exposure and HLA in healthy donors. About the research overall: The Caucasian-associated ancestry cluster held over 65% of more than 350 genotyped donors. Study-wide points: Cytomegalovirus status was reportedly diagnosed by the classifier with high sensitivity and specificity.

The germline V gene has CDR1 SGHDN and CDR2 FVKESK. V lost 5 bases to trimming and J lost 3 bases; unmatched junction nucleotides: 1. CDR3 length: 12 amino acids. The clonotype comes from a man aged 25 to 45 in good health and CMV-seronegative. Sequencing was performed on PBMCs. The chain is built from TRBV14 and TRBJ2-7, with 7 bases fitting TRBD1. The CDR3 here is CASSGDSYEQYF. The CDR3 DNA is TGTGCCAGCAGCGGGGACAGCTACGAGCAGTACTTC.